The rows below give T cell receptor beta chains drawn from one sample of a study of cytomegalovirus exposure and HLA in healthy donors. Only in-frame clones appear in the TCRdb table, and some are missing; sequencing was by immunoSEQ multiplex PCR. The table includes 150,000 to 200,000 clones, 65% to 80% detected once. The sequenced sample was PBMCs. The receptors shown here come from a woman in her 30s in good health and CMV-seronegative. CDR3s include the opening cysteine and the closing phenylalanine or tryptophan. The D gene is left open where the match is weak. Size is omitted from some rows. Given values are once, few, many or a class for expanded clones.

V gene	clone size	J gene	D gene	CDR3 DNA	CDR3 protein
TRBV19	NA	TRBJ2-5	NA	TGTGCCAGTAGTATAAGGAGGGGGGGCTCTGGGCAAGAGACCCAGTACTTC	CASSIRRGGSGQETQYF
TRBV28	NA	TRBJ1-3	NA	TGTGCCAGCAGTTTACGGGTGAGGGGAAACACCATATATTTT	CASSLRVRGNTIYF
TRBV27	few	TRBJ2-1	NA	TGTGCCAGCAGTCCGGACAGCACTCACCTCTCCTACAATGAGCAGTTCTTC	CASSPDSTHLSYNEQFF
TRBV21-1	NA	TRBJ1-5	NA	TGTGCCCCCTGGGGGGGTGATCAGCCCCAGCATTTT	CAPWGGDQPQHF
TRBV7-6	once	TRBJ2-7	NA	TGTGCCAGCAGCTTAGGAGGGCCGGGTGAGCAGTACTTC	CASSLGGPGEQYF
TRBV6-4	NA	TRBJ1-4	NA	TGTGCCAGCCCCGGGTGTCGGGCAACTAATGAAAAACTGTTTTTT	CASPGCRATNEKLFF
TRBV7-3	NA	TRBJ1-2	NA	TGTGCCAGCAGCTTAATGTGGGGAGGTGGCTACACCTTC	CASSLMWGGGYTF
TRBV5-1	NA	TRBJ1-2	TRBD1	TGCGCCAGCAGCTTGGCCTATGGGACAGGGGGCACTGGCTACACCTTC	CASSLAYGTGGTGYTF
TRBV5-1	few	TRBJ1-6	NA	TGCGCCAGCAGCTTGCAGGATAATTCACCCCTCCACTTT	CASSLQDNSPLHF
TRBV27	NA	TRBJ2-1	TRBD1	TGTGCCAGCAGTTTATTGGACAGGGGGGACGGTGAGCAGTTCTTC	CASSLLDRGDGEQFF
TRBV7-9	NA	TRBJ1-1	TRBD1	TGTGCCAGCAGCCCACAGGGGGGATTACCGCTTGAAGCTTTCTTT	CASSPQGGLPLEAFF
TRBV4-2	few	TRBJ1-1	TRBD1	TGTGCCAGCAGCCAAGCGGAACGACAGGGAAACACTGAAGCTTTCTTT	CASSQAERQGNTEAFF
TRBV5-4	NA	TRBJ1-1	NA	TGTGCCAGCAGTTATTCGGGGAACACTGAAGCTTTCTTT	CASSYSGNTEAFF
TRBV5-4	NA	TRBJ1-4	TRBD1	TGTGCCAGCAGCCCTGGAGGCGACAGGGGCCCGGAAAAACTGTTTTTT	CASSPGGDRGPEKLFF
TRBV7-6	NA	TRBJ2-1	TRBD1	TGTGCCAGCACCCGGGACAGGGGTAATGAGCAGTTCTTC	CASTRDRGNEQFF
TRBV2	NA	TRBJ2-1	NA	TGTGCCAGCAGCGAGGACAGCTACAATGAGCAGTTCTTC	CASSEDSYNEQFF
TRBV9	NA	TRBJ2-7	TRBD2	TGTGCCAGCAGCGCCCGTAGCGGGGGCGCGAGCTCCTACGAGCAGTACTTC	CASSARSGGASSYEQYF
TRBV4-1	NA	TRBJ2-2	NA	TGCGCCAGCAGCCAAGTTAGTGCCCGGGCCGGGGAGCTGTTTTTT	CASSQVSARAGELFF
TRBV29-1	NA	TRBJ1-3	NA	TGCAGCGTTGGACATCCAGGAAACACCATATATTTT	CSVGHPGNTIYF
TRBV19	NA	TRBJ2-4	TRBD2	TGTGCCAGTAGTATAACTAGCGGGGGGGCCAAAAACATTCAGTACTTC	CASSITSGGAKNIQYF
TRBV28	NA	TRBJ1-5	NA	TGTGCCAGCAGTCTAAGAAGCAATCAGCCCCAGCATTTT	CASSLRSNQPQHF
TRBV18	NA	TRBJ1-4	NA	TGTGCCAGCTCACCGGCCTTCCTTGCAACTAATGAAAAACTGTTTTTT	CASSPAFLATNEKLFF
TRBV28	NA	TRBJ1-5	TRBD1	TGTGCCAGCAGTATAATACCGGGACAGGGGTATTTT	CASSIIPGQGYF
TRBV2	NA	TRBJ2-3	TRBD1	TGTGCCAAGTCTGAGGACAGGTTCACAGATACGCAGTATTTT	CAKSEDRFTDTQYF
TRBV10-3	NA	TRBJ2-3	TRBD2	TGTGCCACCTGGGACTACCCAGATACGCAGTATTTT	CATWDYPDTQYF
TRBV7-8	NA	TRBJ1-2	TRBD1	TGTGCCAGCCGAAGGGGGCAGGGCCTAGCTAACTATGGCTACACCTTC	CASRRGQGLANYGYTF
TRBV28	NA	TRBJ1-2	NA	TGTGCCAGCAGTGCCCACTCGGGGGGGCGCATCTATGGCTACACCTTC	CASSAHSGGRIYGYTF
TRBV5-1	NA	TRBJ1-1	TRBD1	TGCGCCAGCAGCTTACAGGGGGCAAGCACTGAAGCTTTCTTT	CASSLQGASTEAFF
TRBV7-2	few	TRBJ2-2	NA	TGTGCCAGCAGCTTGGTAGGGAGCGGCACCGGGGAGCTGTTTTTT	CASSLVGSGTGELFF
TRBV29-1	NA	TRBJ2-7	TRBD2	TGCAGCGTTGAACTAGCGGTCTCCTACGAGCAGTACTTC	CSVELAVSYEQYF
TRBV4-1	NA	TRBJ1-5	NA	TGCGCCAGCAGCCAAGGGGTGAAGGGGAGCAATCAGCCCCAGCATTTT	CASSQGVKGSNQPQHF
TRBV7-9	NA	TRBJ1-4	TRBD1	TGTGCCAGCAGCCCGGGGACAGCTAATGAAAAACTGTTTTTT	CASSPGTANEKLFF
TRBV25-1	NA	TRBJ2-7	NA	TGTGCCAGCAGTGAATTACAGGGCTACGAGCAGTACTTC	CASSELQGYEQYF